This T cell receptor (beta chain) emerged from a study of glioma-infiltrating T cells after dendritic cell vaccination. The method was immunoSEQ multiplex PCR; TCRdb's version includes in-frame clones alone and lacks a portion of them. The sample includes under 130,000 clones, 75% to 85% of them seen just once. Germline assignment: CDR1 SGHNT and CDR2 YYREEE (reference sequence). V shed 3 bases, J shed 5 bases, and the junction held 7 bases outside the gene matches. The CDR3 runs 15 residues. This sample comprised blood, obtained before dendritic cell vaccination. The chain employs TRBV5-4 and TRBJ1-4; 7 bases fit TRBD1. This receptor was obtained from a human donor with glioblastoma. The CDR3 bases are TGTGCCAGCAGCTGGACAGGCGGAGGAAATGAAAAACTGTTTTTT. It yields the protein CASSWTGGGNEKLFF.